This entry is about one T cell receptor beta chain. Its specificity is not known. The sample belongs to a study of T-cell memory formation after mild COVID-19. General observations from the study: Pre-infection memory held some responding clones, suggesting pre-existing cross-reactive T cells responded. Clones that contracted from day 15 to 85 had balanced CD4/CD8; later expanders were CD4+ biased.

MiXCR, applied by TCRdb to the 5' RACE reads, yields one record per CDR3 protein. The sample shows roughly 310,000 distinct CDR3 sequences, 15% of them seen only once. The CDR3 is made up of 14 amino acids. The V gene lost 4 bases and the J gene lost 0 bases, with 7 bases spanning the gap. The germline CDR1 and CDR2 sequences are SQVTM and ANQGSEA. This chain links TRBV29-1 with TRBJ2-6; D ambiguous. The sample was PBMCs or a T cell subset sorted from them (not recorded which). This TCR came from a man aged 18 to 30 who had mild COVID-19 (a few samples of this study predate the infection). Cell type and time point are not known. The CDR3: CSVVTGSGANVLTF. The CDR3 region has the DNA TGCAGCGTTGTCACGGGCTCTGGGGCCAACGTCCTGACTTTC.